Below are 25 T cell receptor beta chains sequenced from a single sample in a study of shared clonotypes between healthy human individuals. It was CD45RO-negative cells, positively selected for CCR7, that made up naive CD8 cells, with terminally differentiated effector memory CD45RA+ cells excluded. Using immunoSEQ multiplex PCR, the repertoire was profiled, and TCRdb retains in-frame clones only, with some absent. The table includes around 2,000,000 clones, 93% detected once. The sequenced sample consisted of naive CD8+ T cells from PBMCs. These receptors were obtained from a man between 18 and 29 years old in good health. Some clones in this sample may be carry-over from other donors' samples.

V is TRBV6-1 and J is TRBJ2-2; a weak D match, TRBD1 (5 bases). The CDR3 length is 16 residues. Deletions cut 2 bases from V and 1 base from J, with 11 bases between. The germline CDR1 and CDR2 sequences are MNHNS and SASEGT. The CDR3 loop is CASSEWPRENTGELFF. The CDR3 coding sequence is TGTGCCAGCAGTGAATGGCCCAGGGAGAACACCGGGGAGCTGTTTTTT.

The CDR3 here is CASNNPEYEQFF. DNA of the CDR3: TGTGCCAGCAATAACCCGGAGTACGAGCAGTTCTTC. The rearrangement links TRBV28 to TRBJ2-1; the D is unclear. V was trimmed by 7 bases and J by 10 bases, leaving 14 bases between them. CDR3 size: 12 residues. Looked up from germline, CDR1 is MDHEN and CDR2 is SYDVKM.

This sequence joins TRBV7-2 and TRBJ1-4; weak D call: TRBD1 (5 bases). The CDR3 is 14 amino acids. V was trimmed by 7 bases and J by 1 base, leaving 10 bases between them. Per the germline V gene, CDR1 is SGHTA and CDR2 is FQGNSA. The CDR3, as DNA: TGTGCCAGCACCCCTGGGGGAACTAATGAAAAACTGTTTTTT. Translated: CASTPGGTNEKLFF. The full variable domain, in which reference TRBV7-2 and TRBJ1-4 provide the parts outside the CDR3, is GAGVSQSPSNKVTEKGKDVELRCDPISGHTALYWYRQSLGQGLEFLIYFQGNSAPDKSGLPSDRFSAERTGGSVSTLTIQRTQQEDSAVYLCASTPGGTNEKLFFGSGTQLSVL.

CDR3 residues: CASSLTGGPTDYGYTF. The CDR3 region has the DNA TGTGCCAGCAGCTTAACAGGTGGCCCGACCGACTATGGCTACACCTTC. The chain employs TRBV7-3 and TRBJ1-2; D unresolved. V lost 0 bases, J lost 3 bases, and 14 bases lay in between. Germline loops: CDR1 SGHTA, CDR2 FQGTGA. CDR3 length: 16 residues.

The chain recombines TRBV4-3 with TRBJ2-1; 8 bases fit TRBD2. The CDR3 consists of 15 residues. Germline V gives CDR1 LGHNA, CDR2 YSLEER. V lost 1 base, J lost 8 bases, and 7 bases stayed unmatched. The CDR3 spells CASSQASGGSDEQFF. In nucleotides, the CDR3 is TGCGCCAGCAGCCAAGCCTCGGGGGGGAGCGATGAGCAGTTCTTC.

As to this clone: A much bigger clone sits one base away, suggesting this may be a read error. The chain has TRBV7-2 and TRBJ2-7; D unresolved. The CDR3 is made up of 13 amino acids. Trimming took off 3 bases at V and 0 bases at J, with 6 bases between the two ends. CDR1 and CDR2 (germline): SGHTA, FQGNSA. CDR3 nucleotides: TGTGCCAGCAGCTTTTGGGACTCCTACGAGCAGTACTTC. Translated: CASSFWDSYEQYF. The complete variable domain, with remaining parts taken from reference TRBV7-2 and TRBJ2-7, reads GAGVSQSPSNKVTEKGKDVELRCDPISGHTALYWYRQSLGQGLEFLIYFQGNSAPDKSGLPSDRFSAERTGGSVSTLTIQRTQQEDSAVYLCASSFWDSYEQYFGPGTRLTVT.

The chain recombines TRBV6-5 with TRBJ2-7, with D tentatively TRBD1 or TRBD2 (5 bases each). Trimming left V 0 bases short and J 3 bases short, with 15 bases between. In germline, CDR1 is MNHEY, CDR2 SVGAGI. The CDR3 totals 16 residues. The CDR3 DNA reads TGTGCCAGCAGTTACTCATCGGGGCAGCAGTTCTACGAGCAGTACTTC. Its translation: CASSYSSGQQFYEQYF.

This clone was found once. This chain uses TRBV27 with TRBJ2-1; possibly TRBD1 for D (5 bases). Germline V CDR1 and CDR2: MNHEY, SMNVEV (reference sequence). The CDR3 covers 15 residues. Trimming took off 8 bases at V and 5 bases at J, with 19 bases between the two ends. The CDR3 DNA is TGTGCCAGCGCCCCGACGCAGGGATCAGACAATGAGCAGTTCTTC. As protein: CASAPTQGSDNEQFF.

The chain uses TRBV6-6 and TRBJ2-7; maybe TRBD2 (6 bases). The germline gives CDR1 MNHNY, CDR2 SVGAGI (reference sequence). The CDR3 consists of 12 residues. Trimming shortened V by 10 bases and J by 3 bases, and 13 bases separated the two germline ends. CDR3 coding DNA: TGTGCCATCTCTCGGGGGAGCTACGAGCAGTACTTC. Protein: CAISRGSYEQYF.

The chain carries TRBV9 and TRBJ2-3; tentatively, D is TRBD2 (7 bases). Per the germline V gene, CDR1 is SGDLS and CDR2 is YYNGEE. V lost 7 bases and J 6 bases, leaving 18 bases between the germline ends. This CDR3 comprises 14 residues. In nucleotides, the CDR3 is TGTGCCAGCGCCGGGGGGCGGTCCGGGGATACGCAGTATTTT. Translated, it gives CASAGGRSGDTQYF.

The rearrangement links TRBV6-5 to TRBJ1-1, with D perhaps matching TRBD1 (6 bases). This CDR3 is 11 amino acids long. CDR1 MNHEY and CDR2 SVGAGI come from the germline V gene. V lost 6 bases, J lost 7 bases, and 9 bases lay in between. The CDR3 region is CASRTTGEAFF. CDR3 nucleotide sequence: TGTGCCAGCAGGACGACAGGTGAAGCTTTCTTT.

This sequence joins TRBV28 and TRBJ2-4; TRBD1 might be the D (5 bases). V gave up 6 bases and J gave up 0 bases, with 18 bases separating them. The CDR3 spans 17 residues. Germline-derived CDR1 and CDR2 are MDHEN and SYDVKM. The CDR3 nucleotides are TGTGCCAGCAGCACCGACAGACCGATACTAGCCAAAAACATTCAGTACTTC. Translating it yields CASSTDRPILAKNIQYF.

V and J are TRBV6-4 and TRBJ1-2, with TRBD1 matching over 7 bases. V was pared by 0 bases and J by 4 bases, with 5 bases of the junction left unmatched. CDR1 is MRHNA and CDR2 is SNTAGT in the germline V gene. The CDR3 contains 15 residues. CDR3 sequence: CASSDSAGGGYGYTF. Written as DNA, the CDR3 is TGTGCCAGCAGTGACTCGGCAGGGGGAGGCTATGGCTACACCTTC.

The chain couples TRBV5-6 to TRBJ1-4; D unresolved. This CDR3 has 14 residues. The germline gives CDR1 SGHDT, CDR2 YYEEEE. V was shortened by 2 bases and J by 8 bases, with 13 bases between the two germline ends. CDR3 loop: CASSFGTLEEKLFF. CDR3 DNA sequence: TGTGCCAGCAGCTTCGGAACTCTGGAGGAAAAACTGTTTTTT.

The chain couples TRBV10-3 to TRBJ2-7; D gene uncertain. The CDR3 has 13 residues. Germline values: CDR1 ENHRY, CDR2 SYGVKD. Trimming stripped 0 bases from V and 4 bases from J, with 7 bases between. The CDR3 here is CAISESLVYEQYF. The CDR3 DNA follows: TGTGCCATCAGTGAGTCGCTAGTTTACGAGCAGTACTTC.

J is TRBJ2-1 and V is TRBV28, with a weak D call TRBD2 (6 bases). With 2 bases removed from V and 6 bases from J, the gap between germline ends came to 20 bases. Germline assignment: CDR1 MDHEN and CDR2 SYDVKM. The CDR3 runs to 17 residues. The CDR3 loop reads CASSLEPPGLTINEQFF. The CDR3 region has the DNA TGTGCCAGCAGTTTAGAACCCCCGGGACTCACTATCAATGAGCAGTTCTTC.

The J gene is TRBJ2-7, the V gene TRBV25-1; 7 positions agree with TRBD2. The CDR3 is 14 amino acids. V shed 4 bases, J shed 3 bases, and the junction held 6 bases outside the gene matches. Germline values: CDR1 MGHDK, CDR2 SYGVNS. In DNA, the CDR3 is TGTGCCAGCAGTGGGGACTACCCAAACTACGAGCAGTACTTC. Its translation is CASSGDYPNYEQYF.

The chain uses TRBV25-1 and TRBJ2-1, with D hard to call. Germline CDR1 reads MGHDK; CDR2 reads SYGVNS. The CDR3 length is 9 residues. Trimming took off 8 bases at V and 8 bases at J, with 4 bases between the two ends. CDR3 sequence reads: CASGDEQFF. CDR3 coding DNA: TGTGCCAGCGGGGATGAGCAGTTCTTC.

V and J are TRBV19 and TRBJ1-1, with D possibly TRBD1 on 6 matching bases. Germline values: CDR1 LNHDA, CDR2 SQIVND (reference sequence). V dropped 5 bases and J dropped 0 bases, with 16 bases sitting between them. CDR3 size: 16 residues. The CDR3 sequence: CASSVRAGTLNTEAFF. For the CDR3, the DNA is TGTGCCAGTAGTGTGAGGGCCGGGACATTGAACACTGAAGCTTTCTTT.

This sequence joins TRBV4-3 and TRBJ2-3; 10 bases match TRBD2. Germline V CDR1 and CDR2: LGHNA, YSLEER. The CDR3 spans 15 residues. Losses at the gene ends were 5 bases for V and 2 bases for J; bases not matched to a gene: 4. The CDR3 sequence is CASSSGTSVTDTQYF. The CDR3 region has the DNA TGCGCCAGCAGCTCCGGGACTAGCGTCACAGATACGCAGTATTTT.

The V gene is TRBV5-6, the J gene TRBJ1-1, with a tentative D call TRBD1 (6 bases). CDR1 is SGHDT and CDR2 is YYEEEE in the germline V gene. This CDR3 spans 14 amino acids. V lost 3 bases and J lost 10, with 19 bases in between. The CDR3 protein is CASSSRPTGTGAFF. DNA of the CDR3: TGTGCCAGCAGCTCAAGACCTACAGGGACGGGAGCTTTCTTT.

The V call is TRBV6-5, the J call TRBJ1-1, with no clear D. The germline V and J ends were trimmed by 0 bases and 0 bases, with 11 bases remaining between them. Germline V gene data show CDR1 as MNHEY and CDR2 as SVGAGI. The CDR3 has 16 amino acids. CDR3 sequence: CASSYSRRIMNTEAFF. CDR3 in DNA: TGTGCCAGCAGTTACTCGCGTCGGATCATGAACACTGAAGCTTTCTTT.

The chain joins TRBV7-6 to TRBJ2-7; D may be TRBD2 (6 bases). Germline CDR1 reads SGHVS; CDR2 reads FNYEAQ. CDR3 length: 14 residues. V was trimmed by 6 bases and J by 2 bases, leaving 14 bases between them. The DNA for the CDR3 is TGTGCCAGCAGAGAAGCGGCGGGGCCCTACGAGCAGTACTTC. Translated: CASREAAGPYEQYF.

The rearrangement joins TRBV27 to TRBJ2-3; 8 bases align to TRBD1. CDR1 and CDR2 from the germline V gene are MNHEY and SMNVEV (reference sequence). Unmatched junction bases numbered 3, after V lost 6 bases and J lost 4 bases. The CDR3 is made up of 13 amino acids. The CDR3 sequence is CASRQGVADTQYF. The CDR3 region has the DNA TGTGCCAGCAGACAGGGGGTCGCAGATACGCAGTATTTT.

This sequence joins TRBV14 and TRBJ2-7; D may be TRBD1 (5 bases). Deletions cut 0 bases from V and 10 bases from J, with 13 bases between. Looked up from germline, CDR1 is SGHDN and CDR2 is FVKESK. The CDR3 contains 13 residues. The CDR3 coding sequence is TGTGCCAGCAGCCAAGATGGCCAGGGCCAACAGTACTTC. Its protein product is CASSQDGQGQQYF.